A selection of T cell receptor beta chains follows, all from one sample in a study of blood T cell repertoires in COVID-19. This table comes from immunoSEQ multiplex PCR, and its TCRdb copy is limited to in-frame clones, with some not included. The table has approximately 68,000 clones, about 80% seen once; the top ten hold 16%. The specimen was peripheral blood. Source of these receptors: an elderly man with active COVID-19. The CDR3 runs from the conserved cysteine through the conserved F or W. D genes are given only for firm matches. Not every row has a clone size; where given, it reads once, few, many or a size class.

TRBV18	TRBJ2-2	.	TRBD2	TGTGCCAGCACTAAAGCGACTAGCGGGGGGACGAACACCGGGGAGCTGTTTTTT	CASTKATSGGTNTGELFF
TRBV29-1	TRBJ2-3	.	.	TGCAGCGTTGACCGCTATTCCACAGATACGCAGTATTTT	CSVDRYSTDTQYF
TRBV6-5	TRBJ1-5	once	.	TGTGCCAGCGCCGAGGACAGTTATCAGCCCCAGCATTTT	CASAEDSYQPQHF
TRBV28	TRBJ1-5	.	.	TGTGCCAGCGCGGAGAGTAATCAGCCCCAGCATTTT	CASAESNQPQHF
TRBV5-1	TRBJ2-7	.	TRBD2	TGCGCCAGCAGCCCTACAACGAGGACTAGCGGGGGGATCTACGAGCAGTACTTC	CASSPTTRTSGGIYEQYF
TRBV7-9	TRBJ1-6	.	.	TGTGCCAGCAGCCCCCAGGGCCGCGCTAACTATAATTCACCCCTCCACTTT	CASSPQGRANYNSPLHF
TRBV3-1/TRBV3-2	TRBJ1-3	.	.	TGTGCCAGCCGGAAACAGGGAAACACGGGAAACACCATATATTTT	CASRKQGNTGNTIYF
TRBV4-3	TRBJ2-1	.	TRBD1	TGCGCCAGCAGCCAAAGGACAGGACAGCCAGGCAATGAGCAGTTCTTC	CASSQRTGQPGNEQFF
TRBV7-2	TRBJ2-1	once	TRBD1	TGTGCCAGCAGAGCTGGGACAGCCACCAATGAGCAGTTCTTC	CASRAGTATNEQFF
TRBV6-5	TRBJ1-5	few	TRBD1	TGTGCCAGCAGAAAGACAGGGAATAGCAATCAGCCCCAGCATTTT	CASRKTGNSNQPQHF
TRBV5-1	TRBJ2-2	.	TRBD1	TGCGCCAGCAGCCTGGCGACAGGGGGCAACGCCGGGGAGCTGTTTTTT	CASSLATGGNAGELFF
TRBV6-2/TRBV6-3	TRBJ2-1	medium-sized	TRBD2	TGTGCCAGCAGTGGCTTGGGGACTAGCGGGAGGGCCAATGAGCAGTTCTTC	CASSGLGTSGRANEQFF
TRBV5-6	TRBJ1-1	once	.	TGTGCCAGCAGCTTGGTGCCAGACACTGAAGCTTTCTTT	CASSLVPDTEAFF
TRBV12-5	TRBJ2-1	.	TRBD1	TGTGCTAGTGGCGGACAGGGGGTCAATGAGCAGTTCTTC	CASGGQGVNEQFF
TRBV4-1	TRBJ1-3	.	.	TGCGCCAGCAGCCCCGAAGGGGCGCGAGGAAACACCATATATTTT	CASSPEGARGNTIYF
TRBV7-9	TRBJ1-4	.	TRBD1	TGTGCCAGCAGCCGAGGACAGGGCGGTGAAAAACTGTTTTTT	CASSRGQGGEKLFF
TRBV19	TRBJ1-2	.	.	TGTGCCAGTAGTGTCCGCTATGGCTACACCTTC	CASSVRYGYTF
TRBV4-3	TRBJ1-6	.	.	TGCGCCAGCAGCCCAACAGGGAGCAATTCACCCCTCCACTTT	CASSPTGSNSPLHF
TRBV7-8	TRBJ1-1	.	.	TGTGCCAGCAGACGTGACAGGAACACTGAAGCTTTCTTT	CASRRDRNTEAFF
TRBV19	TRBJ1-1	.	TRBD1	TGTGCCAGTAGTTGGGGACAGGGGAACACTGAAGCTTTCTTT	CASSWGQGNTEAFF
TRBV5-1	TRBJ1-2	few	.	TGCGCCAGCAGCCCCTTGCTGGGCGATGGCTACACCTTC	CASSPLLGDGYTF
TRBV3-1/TRBV3-2	TRBJ2-3	.	TRBD2	TGTGCCAGCAGCCAAGAATTTACTAGCGGGGGGGCGGGCACAGATACGCAGTATTTT	CASSQEFTSGGAGTDTQYF
TRBV5-6	TRBJ2-1	.	.	TGTGCCAGCGGCAGATACAATGAGCAGTTCTTC	CASGRYNEQFF
TRBV2	TRBJ2-2	.	TRBD2	TGTGCCAGCAGTGAAAGCGGGAGAGGTTCCGGGGAGCTGTTTTTT	CASSESGRGSGELFF
TRBV3-1/TRBV3-2	TRBJ2-3	.	TRBD2	TGTGCCAGCAGCCAAGCCGGGACTAGCGGATTTTCATTT	CASSQAGTSGFSF
TRBV19	TRBJ2-7	few	.	TGTGCCAGTAGTTTCCTGTGGGAGAGCTCCTACGAGCAGTACTTC	CASSFLWESSYEQYF
TRBV7-7	TRBJ2-7	.	TRBD1	TGTGCCAGCAGTCTGACAGGGACATTCGACGAGCAGTACTTC	CASSLTGTFDEQYF
TRBV19	TRBJ1-3	few	TRBD1	TGTGCCAGCGCCCAGGGGGCGAGTGGAAACACCATATATTTT	CASAQGASGNTIYF
TRBV3-1/TRBV3-2	TRBJ2-6	.	.	TGTGCCAGCAGCCAAGAGGGGCTCTCTGGGGCCAACGTCCTGACTTTC	CASSQEGLSGANVLTF
TRBV9	TRBJ1-1	once	.	TGTGCCAGCAGCGTAGCAGGGATGAGCACTGAAGCTTTCTTT	CASSVAGMSTEAFF
TRBV19	TRBJ2-1	.	.	TGTGCCAGTAGTATAGTGAGTAGTCACAATGAGCAGTTCTTC	CASSIVSSHNEQFF
TRBV10-3	TRBJ1-1	once	.	TGTGCCATCAGAGTACAGGGAACCACTGAAGCTTTCTTT	CAIRVQGTTEAFF
TRBV20-1	TRBJ2-7	.	.	TGCAGTGCTAGTAATCCCGGGGTTGCGTACGAGCAGTACTTC	CSASNPGVAYEQYF
TRBV11-2	TRBJ2-7	.	.	TGTGCCAGCAGCACTTCCCAGGGGTTCAACGAGCAGTACTTC	CASSTSQGFNEQYF
TRBV6-2/TRBV6-3	TRBJ2-1	once	.	TGTGCCAGCAGTTCCGCCGTGCTCCGAAAAGGGGGGGCCGGGGATGAGCAGTTCTTC	CASSSAVLRKGGAGDEQFF
TRBV7-2	TRBJ1-2	.	TRBD1	TGTGCCAGCAGCTCTCCAGGGGGCGGCTATGGCTACACCTTC	CASSSPGGGYGYTF
TRBV28	TRBJ1-5	.	.	TGTGCCAGCAGTTTACGCGGGGGCTTTAGCAATCAGCCCCAGCATTTT	CASSLRGGFSNQPQHF
TRBV12-3/TRBV12-4	TRBJ2-1	.	.	TGTGCCAGCAGGTCGCGCTCCTACAATGAGCAGTTCTTC	CASRSRSYNEQFF
TRBV5-1	TRBJ1-1	few	.	TGCGCCAGCATGGGCCTGGCGAACACTGAAGCTTTCTTT	CASMGLANTEAFF
TRBV6-5	TRBJ1-1	.	TRBD1	TGTGCCAGCAAAAAAACCGGGACAGTAAACACTGAAGCTTTCTTT	CASKKTGTVNTEAFF
TRBV2	TRBJ2-5	.	TRBD1	TGTGCCAGCAGTCAACCGGACAGGGCCCCCCAAGAGACCCAGTACTTC	CASSQPDRAPQETQYF
TRBV5-6	TRBJ1-2	.	TRBD1	TGTGCCAGCAGCTTGAGTGACAGGGGCGGCTACACCTTC	CASSLSDRGGYTF
TRBV7-9	TRBJ1-6	once	TRBD1	TGTGCCAGCAGCAGAAAGAACCTGACAGGGAAGGATAATTCACCCCTCCACTTT	CASSRKNLTGKDNSPLHF
TRBV18	TRBJ1-1	.	TRBD1	TGTGCCAGCTCACCTGGACAGGGAAGCACTGAAGCTTTCTTT	CASSPGQGSTEAFF
TRBV30	TRBJ1-1	.	.	TGTGCCTGGACCCAGGGGTGGGGTACTGAAGCTTTCTTT	CAWTQGWGTEAFF
TRBV2	TRBJ2-6	.	.	TGTGCCAGCAGTGAAGTAGGGGCTGGGGCCAACGTCCTGACTTTC	CASSEVGAGANVLTF
TRBV11-3	TRBJ2-1	.	TRBD2	TGTGCCAGCAGTTCTATTGGGACTAGCGGGGTGTACAATGAGCAGTTCTTC	CASSSIGTSGVYNEQFF
TRBV28	TRBJ2-3	.	TRBD2	TGTGCCAGCAGTTCTGGGACTAGCGGGAGTTCTCCAGATACGCAGTATTTT	CASSSGTSGSSPDTQYF
TRBV7-2	TRBJ1-2	.	TRBD1	TGTGCCAGCAGCTCTGGGACAGGCCTCAACTATGGCTACACCTTC	CASSSGTGLNYGYTF
TRBV7-7	TRBJ2-5	.	.	TGTGCCAGCAGCTTAAATGCCGGGGGGCCAAGAGAGACCCAGTACTTC	CASSLNAGGPRETQYF
TRBV27	TRBJ2-1	.	.	TGTGCCAGCAGTTTATCGAACCGGGGGTACAATGAGCAGTTCTTC	CASSLSNRGYNEQFF
TRBV18	TRBJ2-7	.	.	TGTGCCAGCTCACCACTCTCAGGCAGGTCCAACGAGCAGTACTTC	CASSPLSGRSNEQYF
TRBV4-1	TRBJ2-7	.	TRBD1	TGCGCCAGCAGCCAGGCACAGGGGGCCTACGAGCAGTACTTC	CASSQAQGAYEQYF
TRBV7-9	TRBJ2-7	few	.	TGTGCCAGCAGCGAGGACAGATACTCCTACGAGCAGTACTTC	CASSEDRYSYEQYF
TRBV18	TRBJ1-2	.	.	TGTGCCAGCTCACCACGAGGCGTTGGAGCCCCTATTAACTATGGCTACACCTTC	CASSPRGVGAPINYGYTF
TRBV6-4	TRBJ2-6	.	TRBD1	TGTGCCAGCAGTAAGACAGGGTTCGGGCCTGGGGCCAACGTCCTGACTTTC	CASSKTGFGPGANVLTF
TRBV10-1	TRBJ2-3	.	.	TGCGCCAGCAGCAGAACGGGGAGGCGGGTGGATACGCAGTATTTT	CASSRTGRRVDTQYF
TRBV5-1	TRBJ2-1	.	TRBD2	TGCGCCAGCAGTCCCGGACTAGCGGGTGCGACCGCCTACAATGAGCAGTTCTTC	CASSPGLAGATAYNEQFF
TRBV6-2/TRBV6-3	TRBJ2-3	once	TRBD2	TGTGCCAGCAGTTACTCTCTAGCGGGGGGAAAAGATACGCAGTATTTT	CASSYSLAGGKDTQYF
TRBV7-9	TRBJ2-7	.	.	TGTGCCAGCAGCTCCGGAAAGGACAGACACGAGCAGTACTTC	CASSSGKDRHEQYF